This T cell receptor beta chain was obtained from a study of cytomegalovirus exposure and HLA in healthy donors. This CDR3 has 14 amino acids. The ends were cut back, 2 bases at V and 5 bases at J, with 11 bases in the middle. Germline V gives CDR1 MGHDK, CDR2 SYGVNS. The PCR used 60 Vbeta and 13 Jbeta primers. Only in-frame clones appear in the TCRdb table, and some are missing; sequencing was by immunoSEQ multiplex PCR. The sample lists about 98,000 clones, about three quarters occurring once. This clonotype was sampled from a man between 40 and 49 years old in good health and CMV-seronegative. The rearrangement uses TRBV25-1 and TRBJ2-3, with D perhaps matching TRBD1 (5 bases). The specimen sequenced was PBMCs. CDR3 sequence (DNA): TGTGCCAGCAGTGAAACCCCAGGGAAAGATACGCAGTATTTT. This codes for CASSETPGKDTQYF.